This TCR beta chain was sequenced during a study of tumor and adjacent non-tumor tissue in lung cancer. Study results and limitations: Normal lung showed higher cumulative top 100 clone frequency than tumor.

A modified ARM-PCR protocol with three rounds of nested PCR amplified TCRbeta. TCRdb redid the calling of the multiplex PCR reads with MiXCR, one entry per CDR3 protein. This sample has about 100,000 distinct CDR3 sequences, with approximately 60% found just once. CDR1 is SGHRS and CDR2 is YFSETQ in the germline V gene. The CDR3 is made up of 15 amino acids. RNA was extracted from bulk tissue without any cell sorting. The normal lung tissue was taken more than 3 cm from the tumor edge. Newly diagnosed lung cancer patients had thoracic surgery in China, August–late 2014, without prior chemotherapy. As to this clonotype: Its specificity is unknown.

The gene calls are TRBV5-1 and TRBJ2-2; D assignment may be TRBD1 or TRBD2 (5 bases each). The sequenced material came from distant non-tumor lung tissue. This TCR came from a man aged 25 to 40 with non-small cell lung cancer. The CDR3 here is CACSLALAGSGELFF. The CDR3 region has the DNA TGCGCATGCAGCTTAGCGCTTGCAGGGTCCGGGGAGCTGTTTTTT.